The 28 T cell receptor beta chains listed next were all sequenced from one sample in a study of regulatory T cells in long-lasting Graves disease. Specified time point: newly diagnosed GD, antithyroid drugs for less than 3 months. Scientists built the TCR library using RNA that was extracted from PBMCs. Both iRepertoire HTBI primers and Arm-PCR of CDR3 regions were used to build the TCR beta libraries. Each CDR3 protein is one row after TCRdb ran MiXCR on the multiplex PCR reads. The sample records 420,000 or so distinct CDR3 sequences, roughly 17% being singletons. In addition, the sample was reused for a study of T cells in Graves' hyperthyroidism and ophthalmopathy.

This material consisted of peripheral blood mononuclear cells (PBMCs), taken at new diagnosis, from a patient treated with antithyroid drugs. All receptors come from a woman under 30 with Graves disease.

The V call is TRBV6-1, the J call TRBJ2-2, with 12 bases identical to TRBD2. This CDR3 region has 13 residues. The junction had 5 bases not matched to a gene; V was cut back by 5 bases and J by 13 bases. Germline CDR1 reads MNHNS; CDR2 reads SASEGT. CDR3 residues: CASSLAGGGALFF. As DNA, the CDR3 is TGTGCCAGCAGTCTAGCGGGAGGGGGTGCGCTGTTTTTT.

This clonotype was seen more than once but under ten times. The chain couples TRBV5-1 to TRBJ2-3, with a tentative D call TRBD1 (6 bases). CDR1 and CDR2 (germline): SGHRS, YFSETQ. CDR3 length equals 16 residues. The germline V and J ends were trimmed by 0 bases and 2 bases, with 13 bases remaining between them. The CDR3: CASSLGQGLVTDTQYF. CDR3 DNA: TGCGCCAGCAGCTTGGGCCAGGGGCTGGTCACAGATACGCAGTATTTT.

In the case of this clonotype: This may be a read error: a much more frequent sequence differs by one nucleotide. This CDR3 is missing its conserved last phenylalanine or tryptophan, likely due to a read error. J is TRBJ2-3 and V is TRBV6-2 or TRBV6-3, with TRBD2 identical over 16 bases. CDR1 MNHEY and CDR2 SVGEGT come from the germline V gene. Losses at the gene ends were 3 bases for V and 4 bases for J; bases not matched to a gene: 16. The CDR3 covers 21 residues. The CDR3 protein is CASSYSGLAGGPLGSPDTQYS. In DNA, the CDR3 is TGTGCCAGCAGTTATTCGGGACTAGCGGGAGGGCCCCTAGGATCCCCAGATACGCAGTATTCT.

In this sample, this clonotype turned up once. J is TRBJ2-7 and V is TRBV4-3; no reliable D call. CDR1 is LGHNA and CDR2 is YSLEER in the germline V gene. The CDR3 extends over 13 amino acids. V was clipped by 0 bases and J by 0 bases, with 3 bases between them. DNA of the CDR3: TGCGCCAGCAGCCAAGACGCCTCCTACGAGCAGTACTTC. Translation gives CASSQDASYEQYF.

This clonotype was detected only a few times. The CDR3 DNA reads as TGTGCCAGCAGCTCTCGAACATCCGGGAGGGTTGGGGAGCAGTTCTTC. This sequence encodes CASSSRTSGRVGEQFF. This rearrangement joins TRBV7-3 to TRBJ2-1; 8 nucleotides align to TRBD2. V lost 4 bases, J lost 10 bases, and 15 bases stayed unmatched. The CDR3 is 16 residues long. Germline V lookup: CDR1 SGHTA, CDR2 FQGTGA.

The chain uses TRBV20-1 and TRBJ2-1, with TRBD2 matching 7 bases. The CDR3 is 18 residues long. V dropped 0 bases and J dropped 7; count of bases not matched to a gene: 18. Germline V gives CDR1 DFQATT, CDR2 SNEGSKA (reference sequence). The CDR3 DNA reads as TGCAGTGCTAGAGATTATTCCACAACTAGCTGGACTAGTAATGAGCAGTTCTTC. This translates into CSARDYSTTSWTSNEQFF.

The chain is built from TRBV4-1 and TRBJ2-2; a weak D match, TRBD2 (6 bases). The CDR3 totals 16 residues. CDR1 and CDR2 from the germline V gene are MGHRA and YSYEKL. V was cut by 0 bases and J by 6 bases, with 14 bases left in between. Here the CDR3 reads CASSQDGGDRAGELFF. In nucleotides, the CDR3 is TGCGCCAGCAGCCAAGACGGAGGGGACCGAGCCGGGGAGCTGTTTTTT.

J is TRBJ1-1 and V is TRBV29-1; 9 bases fit TRBD1. The V gene end was trimmed by 7 bases and the J gene end by 8 bases; junction bases not matched to a gene: 11. The length of the CDR3 is 13 residues. Germline values: CDR1 SQVTM, CDR2 ANQGSEA. CDR3 in amino acids: CSARDRVRLEAFF. The CDR3 coding sequence is TGCAGCGCACGGGACAGGGTACGCCTGGAAGCTTTCTTT.

This clonotype was counted only a few times. The V and J genes are TRBV12-3 or TRBV12-4 and TRBJ2-7, with 8 bases aligning to TRBD2. Unmatched junction bases numbered 5, after V lost 6 bases and J lost 7 bases. CDR3 size: 12 residues. DNA for the CDR3: TGTGCCAGCAGCACCCGGGAGGGGGAGCAGTACTTC. It yields the protein CASSTREGEQYF.

Only a few counts were recorded for this clonotype. This clone may be a read error of a much larger clone one base away. This chain links TRBV28 with TRBJ2-7; D is ambiguous. The germline gives CDR1 MDHEN, CDR2 SYDVKM. The CDR3 is 16 amino acids. V was trimmed by 7 bases and J by 0 bases, leaving 19 bases between them. The CDR3 DNA reads as TGTGCCAGCACCAACCCCGAGGACCTCACCTCCTACGAGCAGTACTTC. Translating it yields CASTNPEDLTSYEQYF.

This chain uses TRBV18 with TRBJ1-3; D is uncertain. Germline CDR1 and CDR2: KGHSH and LQKENI. There are 15 residues in the CDR3. V was pared by 6 bases and J by 1 base, with 13 bases between. The CDR3 DNA is TGTGCCAGCTCGACCAGTCGACATTCTGGAAACACCATATATTTT. Translation: CASSTSRHSGNTIYF.

This clonotype was seen repeatedly, ten times or more. The rearrangement links TRBV28 to TRBJ1-5; no clear D. Germline loops: CDR1 MDHEN, CDR2 SYDVKM. Trimming took 5 bases from V and 2 from J, leaving 10 bases between them. The CDR3 is 14 amino acids. CDR3 coding DNA: TGTGCCAGCAGTGGGGTTACGGGCAATCAGCCCCAGCATTTT. Its protein is CASSGVTGNQPQHF.

In its sample, this clonotype was seen a few times. The gene calls are TRBV24-1 and TRBJ1-6; 12 positions match TRBD1. Germline lookup yields CDR1 KGHDR and CDR2 SFDVKD. The V and J ends lost 7 bases and 6 bases, in that order; junction bases with no gene match: 6. The CDR3 is 16 amino acids. CDR3 nucleotide sequence: TGTGCCACCAGGACCGGGACAGGGGGCTTTAATTCACCCCTCCACTTT. This encodes CATRTGTGGFNSPLHF.

The chain links TRBV10-3 to TRBJ2-5, with 7 bases lining up with TRBD2. The ends lost 4 bases at V and 4 bases at J; junction bases unmatched: 3. The germline gives CDR1 ENHRY, CDR2 SYGVKD. This CDR3 spans 13 amino acids. The CDR3 DNA is TGTGCCATCAGTGCGCGACTAGCAGAGACCCAGTACTTC. It codes for CAISARLAETQYF.

This clonotype turned up a few times. The chain recombines TRBV28 with TRBJ2-1; D unclear. CDR3 size: 16 residues. Germline values: CDR1 MDHEN, CDR2 SYDVKM. V was cut by 4 bases and J by 3 bases, with 16 bases left in between. CDR3 coding DNA: TGTGCCAGCAGTTATCCCCCCCCGGTAAACTACAATGAGCAGTTCTTC. Amino acids: CASSYPPPVNYNEQFF.

The sample holds many counts of this clonotype. The chain links TRBV3-1 to TRBJ1-5; D gene uncertain. The CDR3 covers 14 residues. The V and J ends lost 3 bases and 2 bases respectively, with 8 bases between them. In germline, CDR1 is LGHDT, CDR2 YNNKEL (reference sequence). The CDR3 nucleotides are TGTGCCAGCAGCCAGGTTTCGGGCAATCAGCCCCAGCATTTT. Translated: CASSQVSGNQPQHF.

This clonotype turned up a few times. The genes are TRBV5-1 and TRBJ1-2; D perhaps matches TRBD1 (5 bases). Germline V gene lookup returns CDR1 SGHRS and CDR2 YFSETQ. The CDR3 extends over 16 amino acids. Trimming stripped 4 bases from V and 4 bases from J, with 20 bases between. CDR3 region: CASSLDVGADGYGYTF. DNA for the CDR3: TGCGCCAGCAGCCTGGATGTAGGGGCGGATGGCTATGGCTACACCTTC.

In this sample, this clonotype turned up many times. The V and J genes are TRBV2 and TRBJ2-1; 12 bases agree with TRBD2. The CDR3 has 15 amino acids. Germline-derived CDR1 and CDR2 are SNHLY and FYNNEI. J gave up 6 bases and V 5 bases, and 5 bases lay outside the gene matches. This CDR3 is CASSSLAGGFNEQFF. The CDR3 coding sequence is TGTGCCAGCAGTTCTCTAGCGGGAGGGTTCAATGAGCAGTTCTTC.

This clonotype was recorded at least ten times. This chain links TRBV7-8 with TRBJ2-3, with D possibly TRBD1 on 5 matching bases. Germline V gene data show CDR1 as SGHVS and CDR2 as FQNEAQ. V lost 2 bases, J lost 6 bases, and 15 bases lay in between. This CDR3 contains 15 residues. CDR3 nucleotides: TGTGCCAGCAGCTTACAGGGCCCCGGCGTGGATACGCAGTATTTT. This translates into CASSLQGPGVDTQYF.

This clonotype was counted at least ten times. This sequence joins TRBV19 and TRBJ1-2; D is unresolved. Deletions cut 6 bases from V and 0 bases from J, with 8 bases between. The length of the CDR3 is 13 residues. Germline V gene lookup returns CDR1 LNHDA and CDR2 SQIVND (reference sequence). The CDR3 protein is CASRPGANYGYTF. The DNA for the CDR3 is TGTGCCAGTAGGCCCGGCGCTAACTATGGCTACACCTTC.

This clonotype was picked up many times. The rearrangement links TRBV30 to TRBJ1-1, with 10 bases fitting TRBD1. V gave up 2 bases and J gave up 4 bases; unmatched junction bases: 7. The CDR3 is made up of 15 amino acids. CDR1 and CDR2 (germline): GTSNPN, SVGIG (reference sequence). This CDR3 is CAWSQTGGASTEAFF. The CDR3, as DNA: TGTGCCTGGAGTCAGACAGGGGGCGCATCCACTGAAGCTTTCTTT.

The chain recombines TRBV12-3 or TRBV12-4 with TRBJ2-2; the match to TRBD2 covers 16 bases. V lost 6 bases, J lost 4 bases, and 11 bases stayed unmatched. CDR3 size: 19 residues. CDR3 in amino acids: CASRGTSGRGGMVTGELFF. As DNA, the CDR3 is TGTGCCAGCAGGGGGACTAGCGGGAGGGGGGGGATGGTCACCGGGGAGCTGTTTTTT.

A remark on this clonotype: A clone one base away is much larger, so this may be a read error. The rearrangement uses TRBV6-2 or TRBV6-3 and TRBJ2-7; 7 bases line up with TRBD1. This CDR3 has 16 residues. Germline values: CDR1 MNHEY, CDR2 SVGEGT. The CDR3 bases are TGTGCCTGCAGTTCCAACTCCGACAGGGCCTACTACGAGCAGTACTTC. Protein: CACSSNSDRAYYEQYF.

This clonotype was detected many times. This chain joins TRBV2 and TRBJ2-1; no firm D call. The CDR3 covers 10 residues. Trimming stripped 8 bases from V and 3 bases from J, with 2 bases between. CDR1 is SNHLY, CDR2 FYNNEI, per germline. Written as DNA, the CDR3 is TGTGCCAGCCGCTACAATGAGCAGTTCTTC. This translates into CASRYNEQFF.

This clonotype has a count of ten or more. This chain uses TRBV3-1 with TRBJ1-1, with D hard to call. Germline-derived CDR1 and CDR2 are LGHDT and YNNKEL (reference sequence). The V and J ends lost 1 base and 4 bases respectively, with 7 bases between them. The CDR3 is 13 residues long. DNA of the CDR3: TGTGCCAGCAGCCAAGTGTCGGGCACTGAAGCTTTCTTT. Encoded protein: CASSQVSGTEAFF.

This chain links TRBV7-9 with TRBJ1-1; D may be TRBD1 (5 bases). Trimming stripped 5 bases from V and 10 bases from J, with 17 bases between. CDR1 is SEHNR, CDR2 FQNEAQ, per germline (reference sequence). The CDR3 loop spans 13 amino acids. The CDR3 coding sequence is TGTGCCAGCAGCCCAACCGCAACAGGCATAGCTTTCTTT. It specifies CASSPTATGIAFF.

This clonotype was recorded many times. The genes are TRBV6-2 or TRBV6-3 and TRBJ2-7; D may correspond to TRBD1 or TRBD2 (6 bases each). CDR1 MNHEY and CDR2 SVGEGT come from the germline V gene. Trimming cost V 6 bases and J 4 bases, with 22 bases left between them. This CDR3 has 16 residues. The CDR3 nucleotides are TGTGCCAGCAGCTCACGGTTGGGGGGCGCGATTTACGAGCAGTACTTC. Translation gives CASSSRLGGAIYEQYF.

This clonotype was seen ten or more times. The chain carries TRBV20-1 and TRBJ2-1, with 8 bases matching TRBD2. Germline lookup yields CDR1 DFQATT and CDR2 SNEGSKA (reference sequence). V shed 5 bases, J shed 6 bases, and the junction held 6 bases outside the gene matches. The CDR3 spans 13 residues. The CDR3 DNA reads as TGCAGTGCTCCTCGGGAGGGCGCCAATGAGCAGTTCTTC. Amino acids: CSAPREGANEQFF.